Listed here are 3 T cell receptor beta chains from one sample, sequenced in a study of blood T cells in healthy people across ages. PCR was performed a second time for about 7 to 11 cycles using a sample-barcoded 5' primer and a J-beta primer mix. Via MiXCR, TCRdb re-called the 5' RACE reads, giving one row per CDR3 protein. The sample consists of just over 800,000 distinct CDR3 sequences, about 59% of them appearing once. The sequenced sample consisted of blood. Receptor source: a man between 25 and 39 years old in good health.

CDR3 sequence: CASSQRTSGGASEQFF. The CDR3 nucleotides are TGCGCCAGCAGCCAGAGGACTAGCGGGGGGGCCAGTGAGCAGTTCTTC. The rearrangement joins TRBV5-1 to TRBJ2-1; TRBD2 aligns across 15 bases. V gave up 4 bases and J gave up 9 bases; unmatched junction bases: 8. The CDR3 spans 16 residues. The germline gives CDR1 SGHRS, CDR2 YFSETQ.

This rearrangement joins TRBV29-1 to TRBJ2-2, with 8 bases matching TRBD2. V shed 5 bases and J 5 bases; nucleotides not matched to a gene: 10. The CDR3 length is 15 residues. Germline CDR1 and CDR2: SQVTM and ANQGSEA. CDR3 residues: CSVQRVRGGTGELFF. CDR3 DNA: TGCAGCGTTCAACGTGTCCGGGGGGGTACCGGGGAGCTGTTTTTT.

Regarding this clonotype: An end of the junction does not agree with germline; a read error may underlie this. This chain links TRBV12-3 or TRBV12-4 with TRBJ1-5, with unresolved D. The CDR3 has 12 residues. This CDR3 reads CAGRISNQPQHF. The CDR3 region has the DNA TGTGCCGGCAGGATTAGCAATCAGCCCCAGCATTTT.